Listed here are 27 T cell receptor beta chains from one sample, sequenced in a study of T cell responses to AZD1222 COVID-19 vaccine. Clones were read by immunoSEQ multiplex PCR, and TCRdb kept only the in-frame ones, dropping some. The sample yields about 85,000 clones, less than 95% seen once. The input for sequencing was peripheral blood, taken 28 days after the second AZD1222 dose. The receptor set was obtained from an adult who received the AZD1222 COVID-19 vaccine.

The rearrangement uses TRBV5-1 and TRBJ2-7; TRBD2 is a possible D gene (6 bases). V lost 0 bases and J 3 bases, leaving 13 bases between the germline ends. Looked up from germline, CDR1 is SGHRS and CDR2 is YFSETQ. This CDR3 comprises 15 residues. This CDR3 reads CASSLGAGLFYEQYF. CDR3 nucleotides: TGCGCCAGCAGCTTGGGTGCGGGATTGTTCTACGAGCAGTACTTC.

This clone was observed a handful of times. The V gene is TRBV7-3, the J gene TRBJ2-2, with D tentatively TRBD1 (6 bases). Trimming pared 5 bases from V and 7 bases from J, leaving 17 bases between. Per germline, CDR1 SGHTA and CDR2 FQGTGA. The CDR3 is 15 amino acids. Here the CDR3 reads CASSPKQGSGGELFF. In DNA, the CDR3 is TGTGCCAGCAGCCCGAAACAGGGATCAGGCGGGGAGCTGTTTTTT.

V usage is TRBV4-3 and J usage is TRBJ1-5, with no clear D. The CDR3 is made up of 13 amino acids. CDR1 and CDR2 (germline): LGHNA, YSLEER. With 0 bases removed from V and 7 bases from J, the gap between germline ends came to 7 bases. CDR3 DNA sequence: TGCGCCAGCAGCCAAGATTTTCGGCAGCCCCAGCATTTT. Translating gives CASSQDFRQPQHF.

The chain joins TRBV9 to TRBJ1-2; weak D call: TRBD1 (5 bases). Trimming pared 4 bases from V and 8 bases from J, leaving 18 bases between. CDR3 length equals 14 residues. CDR1 and CDR2 from the germline V gene are SGDLS and YYNGEE. Written as DNA, the CDR3 is TGTGCCAGCAGCTCCCCCCATGGGGGTGGCGGCTACACCTTC. This sequence encodes CASSSPHGGGGYTF.

The chain is built from TRBV28 and TRBJ2-7; 12 bases agree with TRBD2. After removal of 5 bases from V and 3 bases from J, the junction contained 2 bases not matched to a gene. The germline CDR1 and CDR2 sequences are MDHEN and SYDVKM. CDR3 length equals 14 residues. The CDR3 bases are TGTGCCAGCAGTGCTAGCGGGAGGGACTACGAGCAGTACTTC. This translates into CASSASGRDYEQYF.

This clone is a singleton in its sample. The chain is built from TRBV6-1 and TRBJ2-7; D gene ambiguous. CDR3 length equals 13 residues. With 3 bases removed from V and 3 bases from J, the gap between germline ends came to 9 bases. Germline V gene data show CDR1 as MNHNS and CDR2 as SASEGT. CDR3 coding DNA: TGTGCCAGCAGTGAGGGCGAATACTACGAGCAGTACTTC. Translating it yields CASSEGEYYEQYF.

The gene calls are TRBV9 and TRBJ1-6, with D possibly TRBD1 on 5 matching bases. The V end was cut by 0 bases, the J end by 7 bases, with 8 bases between. This CDR3 spans 14 amino acids. The germline V gene encodes CDR1 SGDLS and CDR2 YYNGEE. The CDR3 reads CASSVGAGNSPLHF. CDR3 nucleotides: TGTGCCAGCAGCGTAGGGGCAGGGAATTCACCCCTCCACTTT.

Regarding this clone: Other DNA sequences from this sample encode an identical CDR3 as well. The rearrangement uses TRBV30 and TRBJ1-4; D may be TRBD1 (6 bases). Germline values: CDR1 GTSNPN, CDR2 SVGIG (reference sequence). The V end was cut by 0 bases, the J end by 8 bases, with 13 bases between. The length of the CDR3 is 14 residues. The CDR3 DNA reads as TGTGCCTGGAGTGTACGGCAGGGGAACGAAAAACTGTTTTTT. Translation: CAWSVRQGNEKLFF.

This chain links TRBV10-3 with TRBJ2-3, with TRBD1 identical over 7 bases. CDR3 length: 14 amino acids. CDR1 is ENHRY and CDR2 is SYGVKD in the germline V gene. V lost 6 bases, J lost 2 bases, and 5 bases stayed unmatched. The CDR3 nucleotides read TGTGCCATCAGGGAAGGACAGGACACAGATACGCAGTATTTT. Its protein product is CAIREGQDTDTQYF.

The V gene is TRBV7-8, the J gene TRBJ2-1; D gene uncertain. The germline V gene encodes CDR1 SGHVS and CDR2 FQNEAQ. V lost 1 base and J lost 5, with 15 bases in between. The CDR3 loop spans 16 amino acids. In nucleotides, the CDR3 is TGTGCCAGCAGCTTAGATATAGCCCGGCGCCACAATGAGCAGTTCTTC. Its protein product is CASSLDIARRHNEQFF.

The chain uses TRBV6-2 or TRBV6-3 and TRBJ1-5, with 7 nucleotides matching TRBD1. The CDR3 sequence is 18 residues long. V gave up 4 bases and J gave up 3 bases; unmatched junction bases: 15. Per germline, CDR1 MNHEY and CDR2 SVGEGT. The CDR3 sequence is CASSSPRGQSQANQPQHF. The DNA of the CDR3 is TGTGCCAGCAGTTCCCCCCGGGGACAGAGTCAGGCCAATCAGCCCCAGCATTTT.

This chain joins TRBV11-2 and TRBJ2-1; D perhaps matches TRBD2 (5 bases). Germline CDR1 and CDR2: SGHAT and FQNNGV. There are 16 residues in the CDR3. The V end lost 6 bases, the J end lost 0 bases, and 15 bases lay between the germline ends. CDR3 sequence (DNA): TGTGCCAGCAGTACCATAAGCGGAGCCTCCTACAATGAGCAGTTCTTC. Translated: CASSTISGASYNEQFF.

The chain has TRBV6-2 or TRBV6-3 and TRBJ2-5; TRBD2 agrees at 13 bases. V gave up 5 bases and J gave up 5 bases; unmatched junction bases: 5. This CDR3 comprises 15 residues. Germline V lookup: CDR1 MNHEY, CDR2 SVGEGT. Here the CDR3 reads CASSNGLAGAETQYF. CDR3 in DNA: TGTGCCAGCAGTAATGGACTAGCGGGAGCGGAGACCCAGTACTTC.

DNA for the CDR3: TGCGCCAGCAGCTTGCAGGGGACGGTTGGCTACACCTTC. Translated, it gives CASSLQGTVGYTF. The chain carries TRBV5-1 and TRBJ1-2, with D maybe TRBD1 (6 bases). Germline-derived CDR1 and CDR2 are SGHRS and YFSETQ. V shed 1 base and J shed 7 bases, with 11 bases lying between them. This CDR3 has 13 amino acids. Full variable domain (outside the CDR3, taken from reference TRBV5-1 and TRBJ1-2): KAGVTQTPRYLIKTRGQQVTLSCSPISGHRSVSWYQQTPGQGLQFLFEYFSETQRNKGNFPGRFSGRQFSNSRSEMNVSTLELGDSALYLCASSLQGTVGYTFGSGTRLTVV.

The chain carries TRBV6-2 or TRBV6-3 and TRBJ1-1, with D possibly being TRBD1 (5 bases). Per germline, CDR1 MNHEY and CDR2 SVGEGT. This CDR3 has 18 residues. V was trimmed by 2 bases and J by 0 bases, leaving 19 bases between them. CDR3 region: CASSYPGSGIGMNTEAFF. CDR3 coding DNA: TGTGCCAGCAGTTACCCGGGATCAGGGATCGGCATGAACACTGAAGCTTTCTTT.

V and J are TRBV2 and TRBJ1-1, with a possible D match to TRBD1 (5 bases). Per the germline V gene, CDR1 is SNHLY and CDR2 is FYNNEI. V gave up 1 base and J gave up 5 bases, with 5 bases separating them. This CDR3 has 12 residues. For the CDR3, the DNA is TGTGCCAGCAGTGAAGGGGGGACTGAAGCTTTCTTT. Translation: CASSEGGTEAFF. Based on the CDR3 plus reference TRBV2 and TRBJ1-1, the full variable domain is EPEVTQTPSHQVTQMGQEVILRCVPISNHLYFYWYRQILGQKVEFLVSFYNNEISEKSEIFDDQFSVERPDGSNFTLKIRSTKLEDSAMYFCASSEGGTEAFFGQGTRLTVV.

This clone turned up a few times. The chain carries TRBV14 and TRBJ1-4; D not certain. CDR1 and CDR2 (germline): SGHDN, FVKESK. The CDR3 extends over 16 amino acids. Deletions cut 0 bases from V and 8 bases from J, with 16 bases between. CDR3 sequence reads: CASSQDLRLTGEKLFF. In DNA form, the CDR3 reads TGTGCCAGCAGCCAAGACTTAAGATTAACGGGGGAAAAACTGTTTTTT.

This chain joins TRBV5-8 and TRBJ2-3, with 14 bases identical to TRBD2. This CDR3 has 17 residues. After removal of 2 bases from V and 1 base from J, the junction contained 3 bases not matched to a gene. Looked up from germline, CDR1 is SGHTS and CDR2 is YDEGEE. The CDR3 loop reads CASSFMGLAGGTDTQYF. The CDR3 DNA reads as TGTGCCAGCAGCTTTATGGGACTAGCGGGGGGCACAGATACGCAGTATTTT.

The chain carries TRBV27 and TRBJ2-2, with 9 bases matching TRBD1. V shed 5 bases and J 3 bases; nucleotides not matched to a gene: 7. Germline V gene sequence: CDR1 MNHEY, CDR2 SMNVEV (reference sequence). The CDR3 contains 16 residues. CDR3 nucleotide sequence: TGTGCCAGCAGTCCCCCGGGACAGGGTTACACCGGGGAGCTGTTTTTT. Its protein product is CASSPPGQGYTGELFF.

The genes are TRBV19 and TRBJ2-2, with 8 bases fitting TRBD2. The CDR3 is 17 residues long. The ends lost 3 bases at V and 5 bases at J; junction bases unmatched: 11. Germline loops: CDR1 LNHDA, CDR2 SQIVND (reference sequence). The CDR3 loop reads CASSIMFGLAGTGELFF. Written as DNA, the CDR3 is TGTGCCAGTAGTATTATGTTTGGGCTAGCGGGTACCGGGGAGCTGTTTTTT.

The genes are TRBV2 and TRBJ1-5, with 9 positions matching TRBD1. The junction had 7 bases not matched to a gene; V was cut back by 5 bases and J by 5 bases. The germline V gene has CDR1 SNHLY and CDR2 FYNNEI. The CDR3 loop spans 15 amino acids. CDR3 coding DNA: TGTGCCAGCAGTAAAAACAGGGGGCGAGATCAGCCCCAGCATTTT. This translates into CASSKNRGRDQPQHF.

The gene calls are TRBV20-1 and TRBJ2-2, with D uncertain. Trimming stripped 3 bases from V and 2 bases from J, with 7 bases between. The CDR3 has 13 amino acids. Germline CDR1 and CDR2: DFQATT and SNEGSKA (reference sequence). The CDR3 spells CSASQSNTGELFF. CDR3 in DNA: TGCAGTGCTAGTCAGTCTAACACCGGGGAGCTGTTTTTT.

DNA of the CDR3: TGTGCCAGCAGTCGGGGTGGCGGGAGGAATAATGAGCAGTTCTTC. Translating it yields CASSRGGGRNNEQFF. V gene TRBV28 combines with J gene TRBJ2-1; 8 positions agree with TRBD2. Germline lookup yields CDR1 MDHEN and CDR2 SYDVKM. This CDR3 spans 15 amino acids. The junction had 10 bases not matched to a gene; V was cut back by 5 bases and J by 7 bases.

The chain combines TRBV7-9 with TRBJ2-1; the D is unclear. Trimming removed 5 bases from V and 9 bases from J, with 8 bases in between. The length of the CDR3 is 11 residues. Germline CDR1 SEHNR, CDR2 FQNEAQ (reference sequence). CDR3 coding DNA: TGTGCCAGCAGCCGTATAGGTGAGCAGTTCTTC. Its protein product is CASSRIGEQFF.

The chain is built from TRBV5-4 and TRBJ2-2; 8 positions match TRBD1. Germline V gives CDR1 SGHNT, CDR2 YYREEE (reference sequence). Unmatched junction bases numbered 5, after V lost 3 bases and J lost 4 bases. The CDR3 is made up of 15 amino acids. CDR3 sequence: CASSSLTGATGELFF. CDR3 in DNA: TGTGCCAGCAGCTCCCTGACAGGGGCCACCGGGGAGCTGTTTTTT. The entire variable domain, with the rest obtained from reference TRBV5-4 and TRBJ2-2, is as follows: ETGVTQSPTHLIKTRGQQVTLRCSSQSGHNTVSWYQQALGQGPQFIFQYYREEENGRGNFPPRFSGLQFPNYSSELNVNALELDDSALYLCASSSLTGATGELFFGEGSRLTVL.

This chain joins TRBV27 and TRBJ2-2; D unclear. CDR1 and CDR2 (germline): MNHEY, SMNVEV (reference sequence). The V gene lost 2 bases and the J gene lost 8 bases, with 6 bases spanning the gap. The CDR3 length is 12 residues. CDR3 coding DNA: TGTGCCAGCAGTTTAGACGGGGGGGAGCTGTTTTTT. Protein product: CASSLDGGELFF.

The chain combines TRBV3-1 (or the pseudogene TRBV3-2) with TRBJ1-6; D is ambiguous. Trimming took off 4 bases at V and 9 bases at J, with 13 bases between the two ends. Germline V CDR1 and CDR2: LGHDT, YNNKEL (reference sequence). The CDR3 runs to 14 residues. CDR3 loop: CASSPQSVASPLHF. CDR3 coding DNA: TGTGCCAGCAGCCCCCAATCGGTGGCTTCACCCCTCCACTTT.